This T cell receptor beta chain appears in the sequencing data of a study of brain metastases from non-small cell lung cancer. The study, taken as a whole, reports: In about 60% of brain metastases, T-cell clones were expanded compared with matched primary tumors.

Libraries were prepared by immunoSEQ multiplex PCR; TCRdb keeps only in-frame clonotypes and omits some of them. Here the sample spans about 6,000 clones, roughly 80% being singletons. With respect to this clone: Its cognate antigen is unknown.

Source material: primary lung tumor tissue. The sequence came from a donor over 35 with non-small cell lung cancer.

The CDR3 DNA sequence: TGTGCCAGCAGCCAGACCCGGACAGCCTACTACAATGAGCAGTTCTTC. This codes for CASSQTRTAYYNEQFF. The genes are TRBV7-8 and TRBJ2-1, with D tentatively TRBD1 (6 bases). The CDR3 sequence is 16 residues long. CDR1 and CDR2 (germline): SGHVS, FQNEAQ. With 5 bases removed from V and 3 bases from J, the gap between germline ends came to 17 bases. Looking up the rest from reference TRBV7-8 and TRBJ2-1 gives the full variable domain: GAGVSQSPRYKVAKRGQDVALRCDPISGHVSLFWYQQALGQGPEFLTYFQNEAQLDKSGLPSDRFFAERPEGSVSTLKIQRTQQEDSAVYLCASSQTRTAYYNEQFFGPGTRLTVL.